Shown below are 6 T cell receptor beta chains from a single sample sequenced in a study of blood T cell repertoires in COVID-19. The protocol was immunoSEQ multiplex PCR, while the TCRdb copy is restricted to in-frame clones and leaves out a portion. Among some 230,000 clones, about 80% were seen once, and the ten largest hold about 1.3%. Source material: PBMCs or T cells enriched from blood (not recorded which). Receptors originate from a woman in her 40s with acute COVID-19.

The chain combines TRBV7-2 with TRBJ1-2; no firm D call. V gave up 2 bases and J gave up 5 bases, with 15 bases separating them. CDR3 length: 15 residues. Looked up from germline, CDR1 is SGHTA and CDR2 is FQGNSA. In DNA, the CDR3 is TGTGCCAGCAGCTTATTAACCCAACAGCTTTATGGCTACACCTTC. Translating it yields CASSLLTQQLYGYTF.

The V call is TRBV9, the J call TRBJ1-3; 9 bases fit TRBD1. Germline trimming cut 3 bases from V and 0 bases from J; bases unmatched to any gene: 10. CDR1 is SGDLS and CDR2 is YYNGEE in the germline V gene. This CDR3 is 18 amino acids long. CDR3 nucleotides: TGTGCCAGCAGCGATAAAAGAGGGACAGGGAGCTCTGGAAACACCATATATTTT. Protein sequence: CASSDKRGTGSSGNTIYF.

The chain carries TRBV5-4 and TRBJ2-5, with 12 bases lining up with TRBD2. Germline CDR1 is SGHNT and CDR2 is YYREEE (reference sequence). V lost 0 bases, J lost 4 bases, and 1 base stayed unmatched. This CDR3 is built from 15 residues. The CDR3 DNA is TGTGCCAGCAGCTTGGCTAGCGGGAGGGGAGAGACCCAGTACTTC. Translating it yields CASSLASGRGETQYF.

V is TRBV18 and J is TRBJ2-7, with D uncertain. There are 13 residues in the CDR3. V gave up 0 bases and J gave up 5 bases, with 8 bases separating them. CDR1 is KGHSH and CDR2 is LQKENI in the germline V gene. The CDR3 DNA sequence: TGTGCCAGCTCACCACCGGTGAGTGACGAGCAGTACTTC. Translation: CASSPPVSDEQYF.

The chain couples TRBV6-5 to TRBJ1-5, with D uncertain. The CDR3 is 14 amino acids. V shed 6 bases and J shed 0 bases, with 9 bases lying between them. CDR1 and CDR2 (germline): MNHEY, SVGAGI. The CDR3: CASRPTASNQPQHF. The CDR3 nucleotides are TGTGCCAGCAGGCCAACAGCTAGCAATCAGCCCCAGCATTTT.

The chain employs TRBV15 and TRBJ2-3; 7 positions match TRBD1. Germline-derived CDR1 and CDR2 are LNHNV and YYDKDF (reference sequence). CDR3 size: 15 residues. V shed 5 bases, J shed 2 bases, and the junction held 7 bases outside the gene matches. In DNA, the CDR3 is TGTGCCACCAGCGAGACAGGGTGGGACACAGATACGCAGTATTTT. Translation: CATSETGWDTDTQYF.